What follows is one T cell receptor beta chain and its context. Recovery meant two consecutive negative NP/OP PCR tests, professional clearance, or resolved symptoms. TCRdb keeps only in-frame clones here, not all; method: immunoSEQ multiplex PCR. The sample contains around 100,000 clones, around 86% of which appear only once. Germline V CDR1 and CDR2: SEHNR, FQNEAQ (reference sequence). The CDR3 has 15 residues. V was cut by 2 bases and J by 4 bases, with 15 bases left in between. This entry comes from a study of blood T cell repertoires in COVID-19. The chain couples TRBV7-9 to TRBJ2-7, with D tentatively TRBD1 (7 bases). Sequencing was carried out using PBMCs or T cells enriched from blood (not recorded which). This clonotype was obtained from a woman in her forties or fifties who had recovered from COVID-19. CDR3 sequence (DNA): TGTGCCAGCAGCTTATCACAGGGGAGGTCGTACGAGCAGTACTTC. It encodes CASSLSQGRSYEQYF. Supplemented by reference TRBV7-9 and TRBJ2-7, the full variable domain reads DTGVSQNPRHKITKRGQNVTFRCDPISEHNRLYWYRQTLGQGPEFLTYFQNEAQLEKSRLLSDRFSAERPKGSFSTLEIQRTEQGDSAMYLCASSLSQGRSYEQYFGPGTRLTVT.